This is a list of T cell receptor beta chains from one sample in a study of CD8 T cells in Susac syndrome. TCRdb passed the immunoSEQ multiplex PCR reads through MiXCR, listing each CDR3 protein once. The sample comprises tens of thousands of distinct CDR3 sequences, about 95% of which are singletons, and over 0.35% rests with the top ten. Sequenced input: CD8+ T cells from PBMCs. The receptor set was obtained from a human donor with Susac syndrome. Both conserved end residues are part of each CDR3. The order of the fields is V gene, D gene, J gene, clone size, CDR3 protein, CDR3 DNA. A D gene is named only where the DNA matches it firmly. Expanded clones get a size class; other rows say once, few or many, or leave the size out.

v_call: TRBV27; d_call: .; j_call: TRBJ2-7; clone_size: .; cdr3_aa: CASSSGDPSRGYEQYF; cdr3_nt: TGTGCCAGCAGTTCAGGAGACCCCAGTCGGGGTTACGAGCAGTACTTC
v_call: TRBV4-3; d_call: .; j_call: TRBJ2-7; clone_size: once; cdr3_aa: CASSQDVEGSYEQYF; cdr3_nt: TGCGCCAGCAGCCAAGACGTGGAGGGCTCCTACGAGCAGTACTTC
v_call: TRBV19; d_call: .; j_call: TRBJ1-5; clone_size: .; cdr3_aa: CASSIGLVQPQHF; cdr3_nt: TGTGCCAGTAGTATAGGCTTGGTTCAGCCCCAGCATTTT
v_call: TRBV12-3/TRBV12-4; d_call: .; j_call: TRBJ1-2; clone_size: .; cdr3_aa: CASSPADSYGYTF; cdr3_nt: TGTGCCAGCAGTCCAGCAGACAGCTATGGCTACACCTTC
v_call: TRBV24-1; d_call: TRBD1; j_call: TRBJ2-5; clone_size: .; cdr3_aa: CATSVQGQGWEETQYF; cdr3_nt: TGTGCCACCAGTGTTCAAGGACAGGGGTGGGAAGAGACCCAGTACTTC
v_call: TRBV29-1; d_call: .; j_call: TRBJ2-7; clone_size: .; cdr3_aa: CSVEDGSSYEQYF; cdr3_nt: TGCAGCGTTGAAGATGGGAGTTCCTACGAGCAGTACTTC
v_call: TRBV25-1; d_call: TRBD2; j_call: TRBJ2-5; clone_size: once; cdr3_aa: CASSEGWAGAYQETQYF; cdr3_nt: TGTGCCAGCAGTGAGGGATGGGCGGGAGCGTACCAAGAGACCCAGTACTTC
v_call: TRBV9; d_call: .; j_call: TRBJ1-2; clone_size: .; cdr3_aa: CASASGVGGYTF; cdr3_nt: TGTGCCAGCGCCTCGGGGGTGGGTGGCTACACCTTC
v_call: TRBV12-3/TRBV12-4; d_call: TRBD1; j_call: TRBJ2-5; clone_size: .; cdr3_aa: CASRPDRGRETQYF; cdr3_nt: TGTGCCAGCAGACCGGACAGGGGAAGGGAGACCCAGTACTTC
v_call: TRBV20-1; d_call: TRBD2; j_call: TRBJ2-7; clone_size: .; cdr3_aa: CSASSTSGSFYEQYF; cdr3_nt: TGCAGTGCTAGTTCGACTAGCGGGTCTTTCTACGAGCAGTACTTC
v_call: TRBV29-1; d_call: .; j_call: TRBJ1-2; clone_size: .; cdr3_aa: CSVEVGTTWGYTF; cdr3_nt: TGCAGCGTTGAAGTTGGGACAACATGGGGCTACACCTTC
v_call: TRBV29-1; d_call: .; j_call: TRBJ2-1; clone_size: .; cdr3_aa: CSVEGGNEQFF; cdr3_nt: TGCAGCGTTGAAGGCGGGAATGAGCAGTTCTTC
v_call: TRBV20-1; d_call: .; j_call: TRBJ2-5; clone_size: .; cdr3_aa: CSAPAWDTQYF; cdr3_nt: TGCAGTGCCCCGGCGTGGGACACCCAGTACTTC
v_call: TRBV5-5; d_call: .; j_call: TRBJ2-7; clone_size: .; cdr3_aa: CASSLLGSEQYF; cdr3_nt: TGTGCCAGCAGCTTGCTTGGGAGCGAGCAGTACTTC
v_call: TRBV7-9; d_call: TRBD1; j_call: TRBJ2-3; clone_size: .; cdr3_aa: CASSPRGPDTQYF; cdr3_nt: TGTGCCAGCAGCCCCAGGGGGCCAGATACGCAGTATTTT
v_call: TRBV12-5; d_call: TRBD2; j_call: TRBJ2-5; clone_size: .; cdr3_aa: CASGSGLAGLQETQYF; cdr3_nt: TGTGCTAGTGGTTCGGGACTAGCGGGCCTACAAGAGACCCAGTACTTC
v_call: TRBV20-1; d_call: TRBD1; j_call: TRBJ2-5; clone_size: .; cdr3_aa: CSARGQHRDRVRETQYF; cdr3_nt: TGCAGTGCTAGGGGCCAACACCGGGACAGGGTCCGAGAGACCCAGTACTTC
v_call: TRBV13; d_call: .; j_call: TRBJ1-2; clone_size: .; cdr3_aa: CASRRPENYGYTF; cdr3_nt: TGTGCCAGCAGACGACCCGAGAACTATGGCTACACCTTC
v_call: TRBV20-1; d_call: TRBD2; j_call: TRBJ2-1; clone_size: .; cdr3_aa: CSASGLAGWGEQFF; cdr3_nt: TGCAGTGCTAGTGGGCTAGCGGGATGGGGGGAGCAGTTCTTC
v_call: TRBV27; d_call: .; j_call: TRBJ2-7; clone_size: .; cdr3_aa: CASSFMGHSGEQYF; cdr3_nt: TGTGCCAGCAGTTTTATGGGGCATTCGGGCGAGCAGTACTTC
v_call: TRBV29-1; d_call: .; j_call: TRBJ2-5; clone_size: .; cdr3_aa: CSVEGDNGETQYF; cdr3_nt: TGCAGCGTTGAAGGTGACAACGGCGAGACCCAGTACTTC
v_call: TRBV12-3/TRBV12-4; d_call: .; j_call: TRBJ1-4; clone_size: .; cdr3_aa: CASSLGRKLFF; cdr3_nt: TGTGCCAGCAGTTTGGGGAGGAAACTGTTTTTT
v_call: TRBV27; d_call: .; j_call: TRBJ2-1; clone_size: .; cdr3_aa: CASSFRGNNEQFF; cdr3_nt: TGTGCCAGCAGTTTTAGAGGGAACAATGAGCAGTTCTTC
v_call: TRBV7-9; d_call: TRBD1; j_call: TRBJ1-2; clone_size: .; cdr3_aa: CASRPTGVGYTF; cdr3_nt: TGTGCCAGCAGGCCGACAGGGGTTGGCTACACCTTC
v_call: TRBV29-1; d_call: TRBD1; j_call: TRBJ2-3; clone_size: .; cdr3_aa: CSALDWDRGFTDTQYF; cdr3_nt: TGCAGCGCTCTAGACTGGGACAGGGGATTCACAGATACGCAGTATTTT
v_call: TRBV20-1; d_call: TRBD2; j_call: TRBJ2-1; clone_size: .; cdr3_aa: CSARPLAGGNPYNEQFF; cdr3_nt: TGCAGTGCTAGGCCCCTAGCGGGAGGAAATCCCTACAATGAGCAGTTCTTC
v_call: TRBV19; d_call: .; j_call: TRBJ1-5; clone_size: .; cdr3_aa: CASSPQSFSNQPQHF; cdr3_nt: TGTGCCAGTAGTCCCCAATCATTTAGCAATCAGCCCCAGCATTTT
v_call: TRBV4-3; d_call: TRBD1; j_call: TRBJ2-7; clone_size: .; cdr3_aa: CASSTDRGYEQYF; cdr3_nt: TGCGCCAGCAGTACCGACAGGGGCTACGAGCAGTACTTC
v_call: TRBV15; d_call: .; j_call: TRBJ2-7; clone_size: .; cdr3_aa: CATSPGRGYEQYF; cdr3_nt: TGTGCCACCAGTCCGGGACGGGGCTACGAGCAGTACTTC
v_call: TRBV4-1; d_call: .; j_call: TRBJ2-1; clone_size: .; cdr3_aa: CASSQVLASYNEQFF; cdr3_nt: TGCGCCAGCAGCCAAGTCCTAGCCTCCTACAATGAGCAGTTCTTC
v_call: TRBV30; d_call: TRBD2; j_call: TRBJ2-1; clone_size: .; cdr3_aa: CAGLAGGYNEQFF; cdr3_nt: TGTGCCGGACTAGCGGGAGGATACAATGAGCAGTTCTTC
v_call: TRBV5-1; d_call: .; j_call: TRBJ2-1; clone_size: .; cdr3_aa: CASSLDNYNEQFF; cdr3_nt: TGCGCCAGCAGCCTGGACAACTACAATGAGCAGTTCTTC
v_call: TRBV5-1; d_call: TRBD2; j_call: TRBJ2-5; clone_size: .; cdr3_aa: CASTPNPEREWGETQYF; cdr3_nt: TGCGCCAGCACCCCTAACCCCGAGCGGGAGTGGGGAGAGACCCAGTACTTC
v_call: TRBV6-4; d_call: TRBD2; j_call: TRBJ2-2; clone_size: .; cdr3_aa: CASSDSGGSGTGELFF; cdr3_nt: TGTGCCAGCAGTGACTCCGGCGGGAGTGGGACCGGGGAGCTGTTTTTT
v_call: TRBV20-1; d_call: TRBD1; j_call: TRBJ2-7; clone_size: .; cdr3_aa: CSARDEGGSYPYEQYF; cdr3_nt: TGCAGTGCTAGAGATGAAGGGGGCTCCTACCCCTACGAGCAGTACTTC
v_call: TRBV6-2/TRBV6-3; d_call: .; j_call: TRBJ2-1; clone_size: .; cdr3_aa: CASSYSSQESSYNEQFF; cdr3_nt: TGTGCCAGCAGTTACTCGAGTCAGGAGAGCTCCTACAATGAGCAGTTCTTC
v_call: TRBV20-1; d_call: .; j_call: TRBJ2-7; clone_size: .; cdr3_aa: CSARDPRDSLLYEQYF; cdr3_nt: TGCAGTGCTAGAGATCCTCGGGACTCCCTGCTCTACGAGCAGTACTTC
v_call: TRBV29-1; d_call: TRBD2; j_call: TRBJ2-3; clone_size: .; cdr3_aa: CSTLGLAGSTDTQYF; cdr3_nt: TGCAGCACCCTCGGACTAGCGGGAAGCACAGATACGCAGTATTTT
v_call: TRBV20-1; d_call: TRBD2; j_call: TRBJ2-3; clone_size: .; cdr3_aa: CSARDLAGVLDTQYF; cdr3_nt: TGCAGTGCTAGAGATCTAGCGGGAGTTTTAGATACGCAGTATTTT
v_call: TRBV6-4; d_call: .; j_call: TRBJ1-2; clone_size: once; cdr3_aa: CASSDSSYGYTF; cdr3_nt: TGTGCCAGCAGTGACTCCTCCTATGGCTACACCTTC
v_call: TRBV4-1; d_call: .; j_call: TRBJ1-5; clone_size: .; cdr3_aa: CASSPNIDPNQPQHF; cdr3_nt: TGCGCCAGCAGCCCGAACATCGATCCCAATCAGCCCCAGCATTTT
v_call: TRBV5-4; d_call: .; j_call: TRBJ1-5; clone_size: .; cdr3_aa: CASSIGPGGNQPQHF; cdr3_nt: TGTGCCAGCAGCATCGGCCCCGGCGGCAATCAGCCCCAGCATTTT